The next 32 T cell receptor beta chains were all read from a single sample in a study of ipilimumab plus nivolumab after autologous stem cell transplantation. Sequencing used immunoSEQ multiplex PCR; TCRdb keeps in-frame clones, though not all of them. The table records 9,000 to 9,500 clones, around 69% of them present only once. The source was PBMCs, collected in a trial of ipilimumab plus nivolumab as post-transplant consolidation. These receptors were taken from a female donor with multiple myeloma.

In this sample, this clone is medium-sized. V usage is TRBV9 and J usage is TRBJ1-1; TRBD1 matches 11 bases. Losses at the gene ends were 3 bases for V and 4 bases for J; bases not matched to a gene: 2. CDR1 and CDR2 from the germline V gene are SGDLS and YYNGEE. CDR3 length: 14 amino acids. CDR3 coding DNA: TGTGCCAGCAGCGACGGGACAGGGGGCACTGAAGCTTTCTTT. The encoded protein is CASSDGTGGTEAFF.

CDR3 in amino acids: CASSQTHLAGYDNEQFF. DNA for the CDR3: TGCGCCAGCAGCCAGACTCATCTAGCGGGATACGACAATGAGCAGTTCTTC. The chain links TRBV4-1 to TRBJ2-1; 9 bases match TRBD2. The germline V gene encodes CDR1 MGHRA and CDR2 YSYEKL. This CDR3 has 17 amino acids. Trimming cost V 3 bases and J 5 bases; bases outside gene matches: 11.

The rearrangement joins TRBV28 to TRBJ1-2; 7 bases align to TRBD1. Looked up from germline, CDR1 is MDHEN and CDR2 is SYDVKM. Losses at the gene ends were 6 bases for V and 8 bases for J; bases not matched to a gene: 12. This CDR3 has 14 amino acids. The CDR3 nucleotides are TGTGCCAGCAGCTTAACAGGGGCCGGAAAAGGCTACACCTTC. Translated, it gives CASSLTGAGKGYTF.

This chain's CDR3 is CASSLAPSGHTDTQYF. The CDR3 DNA reads as TGTGCCAGCAGCCTTGCCCCTAGCGGGCACACAGATACGCAGTATTTT. This chain connects TRBV5-4 to TRBJ2-3; 8 nucleotides line up with TRBD2. Losses at the gene ends were 4 bases for V and 2 bases for J; bases not matched to a gene: 9. CDR1 SGHNT and CDR2 YYREEE come from the germline V gene (reference sequence). The CDR3 sequence is 16 residues long.

The chain carries TRBV6-1 and TRBJ2-5; 8 nucleotides line up with TRBD2. Germline V lookup: CDR1 MNHNS, CDR2 SASEGT. This CDR3 is built from 17 residues. Germline trimming cut 0 bases from V and 5 bases from J; bases unmatched to any gene: 11. The CDR3 DNA sequence: TGTGCCAGCAGTGAAGCGCATCGAGCGGGAGTATTGGAGACCCAGTACTTC. Translated: CASSEAHRAGVLETQYF.

The V and J genes are TRBV5-1 and TRBJ2-7; 12 bases align to TRBD2. The germline V gene encodes CDR1 SGHRS and CDR2 YFSETQ. With V trimmed by 4 bases and J by 3 bases, 2 bases remained unmatched. The CDR3 loop spans 14 amino acids. The CDR3 here is CASSLTSGSYEQYF. The CDR3, as DNA: TGCGCCAGCAGCCTGACTAGCGGGAGCTACGAGCAGTACTTC. The complete variable domain, with remaining parts taken from reference TRBV5-1 and TRBJ2-7, reads KAGVTQTPRYLIKTRGQQVTLSCSPISGHRSVSWYQQTPGQGLQFLFEYFSETQRNKGNFPGRFSGRQFSNSRSEMNVSTLELGDSALYLCASSLTSGSYEQYFGPGTRLTVT.

The table lists this clone with a few counts. This rearrangement joins TRBV7-9 to TRBJ2-7; D gene ambiguous. The CDR3 is 14 amino acids. V was clipped by 5 bases and J by 3 bases, with 14 bases between them. CDR1 is SEHNR, CDR2 FQNEAQ, per germline (reference sequence). The CDR3 loop reads CASSMTEFYYEQYF. The CDR3 DNA is TGTGCCAGCAGCATGACCGAGTTCTACTACGAGCAGTACTTC. The whole variable domain, remainder taken from reference TRBV7-9 and TRBJ2-7, is DTGVSQNPRHKITKRGQNVTFRCDPISEHNRLYWYRQTLGQGPEFLTYFQNEAQLEKSRLLSDRFSAERPKGSFSTLEIQRTEQGDSAMYLCASSMTEFYYEQYFGPGTRLTVT.

The genes are TRBV27 and TRBJ2-1; 10 nucleotides agree with TRBD2. The V gene's germline CDR1 is MNHEY and CDR2 SMNVEV (reference sequence). V gave up 6 bases and J gave up 6 bases; unmatched junction bases: 8. The CDR3 is 15 residues long. CDR3 DNA sequence: TGTGCCAGCAGCCGTTCTAGCGGGAGTATCAATGAGCAGTTCTTC. This gives the protein CASSRSSGSINEQFF.

The genes are TRBV10-3 and TRBJ2-3; D ambiguous. Germline V gene data show CDR1 as ENHRY and CDR2 as SYGVKD. V was trimmed by 7 bases and J by 2 bases, leaving 13 bases between them. The CDR3 runs 14 residues. The DNA for the CDR3 is TGTGCCATCACCTCGGACGACGCCACAGATACGCAGTATTTT. Translating gives CAITSDDATDTQYF.

CDR3: CASSGYRVNSEAFF. The CDR3 region has the DNA TGTGCCAGCAGCGGGTATCGGGTTAACTCTGAAGCTTTCTTT. The chain links TRBV7-2 to TRBJ1-1, with D uncertain. Germline CDR1 and CDR2: SGHTA and FQGNSA. The germline V and J ends were trimmed by 5 bases and 6 bases, with 16 bases remaining between them. The CDR3 covers 14 residues.

The V call is TRBV4-2, the J call TRBJ2-1; possibly TRBD2 for D (6 bases). The CDR3 length is 13 residues. Between the trimmed V and J ends, which lost 5 bases and 9 bases, there was a span of 14 bases. Germline values: CDR1 LGHNA, CDR2 YNFKEQ. CDR3: CASSKGDSGEQFF. DNA of the CDR3: TGTGCCAGCAGCAAAGGGGACTCTGGTGAGCAGTTCTTC.

The rearrangement uses TRBV4-2 and TRBJ2-5; D possibly uses TRBD1 or TRBD2 (5 bases each). The DNA end is more similar to TRBJ2-7, so the J call may be wrong. The germline gives CDR1 LGHNA, CDR2 YNFKEQ. The CDR3 totals 17 residues. In DNA, the CDR3 is TGTGCCAGTTGGTTAAGTTGTGGGGGAAAAGACCCCTACGAGCAGTACTTC. Translated, it gives CASWLSCGGKDPYEQYF.

The J gene is TRBJ2-1, the V gene TRBV15; 7 bases match TRBD2. The CDR3 totals 15 residues. The germline CDR1 and CDR2 sequences are LNHNV and YYDKDF (reference sequence). Trimming at V came to 4 bases and at J to 4 bases, leaving 7 bases not matched to a gene. The CDR3 nucleotides are TGTGCCACCAGCATCCGGGACGGGGGGTACAATGAGCAGTTCTTC. It yields the protein CATSIRDGGYNEQFF.

To note about this clone: A single base is all that separates this from a far larger clone, so a read error is likely. This CDR3 is CASSPDPEGGPEQYF. The CDR3 bases are TGTGCCAGCAGCCCAGACCCGGAGGGGGGCCCCGAGCAGTACTTC. V usage is TRBV11-3 and J usage is TRBJ2-7; tentatively, D is TRBD1 or TRBD2 (6 bases each). Germline V gives CDR1 SGHNT, CDR2 YENEEA. This CDR3 has 15 amino acids. Trimming stripped 5 bases from V and 6 bases from J, with 20 bases between.

This clone has only a few counts. The J gene is TRBJ1-6, the V gene TRBV27; D gene ambiguous. V lost 6 bases and J 10 bases, leaving 10 bases between the germline ends. The CDR3 has 12 residues. Germline lookup yields CDR1 MNHEY and CDR2 SMNVEV (reference sequence). The CDR3 nucleotides are TGTGCCAGCAGCACTCCGAACTCACCCCTCCACTTT. Translated, it gives CASSTPNSPLHF.

This clone was seen only a few times. The chain couples TRBV2 to TRBJ1-6, with D possibly matching TRBD1 (6 bases). Trimming removed 5 bases at V and 7 bases at J, with 15 bases between. This CDR3 has 15 amino acids. The germline V gene has CDR1 SNHLY and CDR2 FYNNEI. Here the CDR3 reads CASSPAGTTNSPLHF. DNA for the CDR3: TGTGCCAGCAGTCCCGCCGGGACAACAAATTCACCCCTCCACTTT.

The gene calls are TRBV28 and TRBJ2-7; 7 bases agree with TRBD1. V lost 5 bases to trimming and J lost 4 bases; unmatched junction nucleotides: 2. CDR3 length equals 12 residues. Looked up from germline, CDR1 is MDHEN and CDR2 is SYDVKM. CDR3 residues: CASSGGQYEQYF. In nucleotides, the CDR3 is TGTGCCAGCAGTGGGGGACAGTACGAGCAGTACTTC.

This clone was found a few times. The gene calls are TRBV11-2 and TRBJ2-7; TRBD2 aligns across 7 bases. Germline values: CDR1 SGHAT, CDR2 FQNNGV. J gave up 5 bases and V 4 bases, and 11 bases lay outside the gene matches. This CDR3 has 15 amino acids. The DNA of the CDR3 is TGTGCCAGCAGCTGGGGGGGAAGAGGGGCCCACGAGCAGTACTTC. It encodes CASSWGGRGAHEQYF. Full variable domain (missing parts from reference TRBV11-2 and TRBJ2-7): EAGVAQSPRYKIIEKRQSVAFWCNPISGHATLYWYQQILGQGPKLLIQFQNNGVVDDSQLPKDRFSAERLKGVDSTLKIQPAKLEDSAVYLCASSWGGRGAHEQYFGPGTRLTVT.

The CDR3 DNA follows: TGTGCCAGTAGTGACAGCGGCCGTGCGATATATACGCAGTATTTT. Translating gives CASSDSGRAIYTQYF. The V and J genes are TRBV19 and TRBJ2-3, with D perhaps being TRBD1 or TRBD2 (5 bases each). The V end lost 5 bases, the J end lost 7 bases, and 19 bases lay between the germline ends. This CDR3 has 15 amino acids. Germline V CDR1 and CDR2: LNHDA, SQIVND (reference sequence).

The chain is built from TRBV6-1 and TRBJ1-2, with D possibly being TRBD1 (6 bases). The CDR3 contains 14 residues. V was trimmed by 6 bases and J by 4 bases, leaving 15 bases between them. Germline V gives CDR1 MNHNS, CDR2 SASEGT. The CDR3 DNA reads TGTGCCAGCAGAAAGGGGCGGGGGGCCTATGGCTACACCTTC. It is translated as CASRKGRGAYGYTF.

This clone is a singleton in its sample. A far larger clone is only one base removed, so a read error is likely. This chain links TRBV7-6 with TRBJ2-5; D perhaps matches TRBD1 (7 bases). CDR1 is SGHVS and CDR2 is FNYEAQ in the germline V gene. This CDR3 spans 10 amino acids. Trimming took off 5 bases at V and 14 bases at J, with 12 bases between the two ends. The CDR3 DNA follows: TGTGCCAGCAGCCAGGGGGACTTATACTTC. Translating gives CASSQGDLYF.

The genes are TRBV27 and TRBJ2-7, with D perhaps matching TRBD1 or TRBD2 (7 bases each). Germline V gives CDR1 MNHEY, CDR2 SMNVEV (reference sequence). The ends were cut back, 3 bases at V and 6 bases at J, with 12 bases in the middle. This CDR3 region has 13 residues. DNA of the CDR3: TGTGCCAGCAGTTTTCCAGGGGGGGCCGAGCAGTACTTC. Translation: CASSFPGGAEQYF.

The chain has TRBV19 and TRBJ1-1; D may be TRBD1 (6 bases). CDR1 is LNHDA and CDR2 is SQIVND in the germline V gene (reference sequence). The CDR3 is 14 amino acids. Deletions cut 1 base from V and 4 bases from J, with 10 bases between. The CDR3 DNA reads as TGTGCCAGTAGTATAGTAACAGGGATCACTGAAGCTTTCTTT. This translates into CASSIVTGITEAFF.

Regarding this clone: The sample carries other DNA sequences with the same CDR3. The chain is built from TRBV19 and TRBJ1-2, with D unclear. This CDR3 has 15 amino acids. V lost 1 base to trimming and J lost 4 bases, with 13 bases between them. Germline V gives CDR1 LNHDA, CDR2 SQIVND (reference sequence). Here the CDR3 DNA reads TGTGCCAGTAGTATAGCCCGGGGAGACGGCTATGGCTACACCTTC. This gives the protein CASSIARGDGYGYTF.

In its sample, this clone is medium-sized. V and J are TRBV2 and TRBJ1-4, with no clear D. Trimming removed 1 base from V and 5 bases from J, with 11 bases in between. Germline V gives CDR1 SNHLY, CDR2 FYNNEI. The CDR3 runs 15 residues. The CDR3 spells CASSEGPNPNEKLFF. In nucleotides, the CDR3 is TGTGCCAGCAGTGAAGGGCCCAACCCCAATGAAAAACTGTTTTTT.

The gene calls are TRBV19 and TRBJ2-6; D gene unclear. Germline assignment: CDR1 LNHDA and CDR2 SQIVND (reference sequence). V shed 0 bases and J shed 0 bases, with 9 bases lying between them. CDR3 length: 17 amino acids. The CDR3 reads CASSIDRRSSGANVLTF. The CDR3 DNA reads TGTGCCAGTAGTATAGATCGAAGGAGCTCTGGGGCCAACGTCCTGACTTTC.

The CDR3 bases are TGTGCCAGCAGCTTAGAAATTAGTACCCTCCACTTT. Protein product: CASSLEISTLHF. The V gene is TRBV11-2, the J gene TRBJ1-6; D not resolved. V lost 0 bases, J lost 14 bases, and 8 bases lay in between. CDR3 length: 12 residues. CDR1 and CDR2 (germline): SGHAT, FQNNGV.

This sequence joins TRBV5-1 and TRBJ2-7; TRBD2 agrees at 10 bases. V was clipped by 4 bases and J by 7 bases; unmatched bases: 8. Germline V gene lookup returns CDR1 SGHRS and CDR2 YFSETQ. This CDR3 has 14 residues. CDR3 nucleotide sequence: TGCGCCAGCAGCCTATCTAGCGGGAGTTTAGAGCAGTACTTC. Its protein product is CASSLSSGSLEQYF. Supplemented by reference TRBV5-1 and TRBJ2-7, the full variable domain reads KAGVTQTPRYLIKTRGQQVTLSCSPISGHRSVSWYQQTPGQGLQFLFEYFSETQRNKGNFPGRFSGRQFSNSRSEMNVSTLELGDSALYLCASSLSSGSLEQYFGPGTRLTVT.

The chain is built from TRBV5-1 and TRBJ2-7; possibly TRBD2 for D (5 bases). V lost 2 bases and J 2 bases, leaving 14 bases between the germline ends. The CDR3 is 15 amino acids. Germline CDR1 and CDR2: SGHRS and YFSETQ. CDR3: CASSFGLQLTYEQYF. The CDR3 DNA is TGCGCCAGCAGCTTCGGACTGCAATTAACCTACGAGCAGTACTTC.

CDR3 protein: CASSLSWDNEQFF. As DNA, the CDR3 is TGTGCCAGCAGCCTTTCCTGGGACAATGAGCAGTTCTTC. The gene calls are TRBV7-9 and TRBJ2-1; D is uncertain. The CDR3 spans 13 residues. Germline CDR1 SEHNR, CDR2 FQNEAQ (reference sequence). V lost 5 bases and J 5 bases, leaving 10 bases between the germline ends.

The V gene is TRBV19, the J gene TRBJ2-3; 12 nucleotides align to TRBD1. J gave up 4 bases and V 5 bases, and 7 bases lay outside the gene matches. Germline V gene lookup returns CDR1 LNHDA and CDR2 SQIVND (reference sequence). CDR3 length: 16 amino acids. The CDR3 here is CASSRPGTGGADTQYF. The CDR3 DNA follows: TGTGCCAGTAGTCGACCCGGGACAGGGGGCGCAGATACGCAGTATTTT.

The chain combines TRBV27 with TRBJ2-1; the D gene is possibly TRBD2 (7 bases). Trimming left V 5 bases short and J 8 bases short, with 28 bases between. Germline V gives CDR1 MNHEY, CDR2 SMNVEV (reference sequence). The CDR3 sequence is 18 residues long. CDR3 sequence reads: CASSPRIWEGGRMDEQFF. The CDR3, as DNA: TGTGCCAGCAGTCCCCGTATTTGGGAGGGGGGTAGGATGGATGAGCAGTTCTTC.